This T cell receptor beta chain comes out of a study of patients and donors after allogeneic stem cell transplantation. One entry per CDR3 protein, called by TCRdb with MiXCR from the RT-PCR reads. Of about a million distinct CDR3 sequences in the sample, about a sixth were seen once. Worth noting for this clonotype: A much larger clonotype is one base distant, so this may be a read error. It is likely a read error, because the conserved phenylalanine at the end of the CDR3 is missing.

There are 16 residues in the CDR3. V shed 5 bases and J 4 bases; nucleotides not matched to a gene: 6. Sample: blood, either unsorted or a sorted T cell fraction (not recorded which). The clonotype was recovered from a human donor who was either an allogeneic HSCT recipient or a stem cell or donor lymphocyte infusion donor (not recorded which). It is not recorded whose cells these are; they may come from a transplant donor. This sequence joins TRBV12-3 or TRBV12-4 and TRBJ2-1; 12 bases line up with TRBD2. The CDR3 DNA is TGTGCCAGCAGTCTCGGGACTAGCGGGCCTTACAATGAGCAGTTCCTC. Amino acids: CASSLGTSGPYNEQFL.